This is a list of T cell receptor beta chains from one sample in a study of identical twins. TCRdb re-called the 5' RACE reads with MiXCR, one entry per CDR3 protein. The data hold approximately 470,000 distinct CDR3 sequences, with 11% to 15% observed a single time. The data also belong to a second study, concerning yellow fever vaccine responses in identical twins.

The sample consisted of CD4+ T cells sorted from blood. The receptor set was obtained from a woman aged 18-29 years in good health. CDR3s include the opening cysteine and the closing phenylalanine or tryptophan. Each record gives: D gene, J gene, V gene, clone size, CDR3 DNA, CDR3 protein. The D gene is left open where the match is weak. Expanded clones get a size class; other rows say once, few or many, or leave the size out.

NA | TRBJ1-2 | TRBV10-3 | NA | TGTGCCATCAGTGACAGGACTAACTATGGCTACACCTTC | CAISDRTNYGYTF
NA | TRBJ2-7 | TRBV20-1 | NA | TGCAGTGCTAGGTACGGGGGCTACGAGCAGTACTTC | CSARYGGYEQYF
NA | TRBJ2-5 | TRBV28 | NA | TGTGCCAGCAGTTCATCTAGGGGAACCCAGTACTTC | CASSSSRGTQYF
TRBD2 | TRBJ2-3 | TRBV4-3 | few | TGCGCCAGCAGCCAAGATCACCTAGCGGGAGTGGGGACAGATACGCAGTATTTT | CASSQDHLAGVGTDTQYF
NA | TRBJ2-1 | TRBV5-1 | few | TGCGCCAGCATCCAACTGGACTCCCATGAGCAGTTCTTC | CASIQLDSHEQFF
TRBD1 | TRBJ2-2 | TRBV29-1 | many | TGCAGCGGTCGACAGGGAGCGAACACCGGGGAGCTGTTTTTT | CSGRQGANTGELFF
NA | TRBJ2-7 | TRBV11-2 | NA | TGTGCCAGCAGCTTACGGGACACCCACGAGCAGTACTTC | CASSLRDTHEQYF
NA | TRBJ2-7 | TRBV7-2 | few | TGTGCCAGCAGCTTAGAACTGGGTGGGGAGCAGTACTTC | CASSLELGGEQYF
NA | TRBJ2-5 | TRBV7-2 | NA | TGTGCCAGCAGCTTAGTAGCCCGTAGGGAGACCCAGTACTTC | CASSLVARRETQYF
NA | TRBJ2-2 | TRBV2 | NA | TGTGCCAGCAGTTTCTGGGCCCGGGTGGACACCGGGGAGCTGTTTTTT | CASSFWARVDTGELFF
TRBD1 | TRBJ1-2 | TRBV5-1 | NA | TGCGCCAGCAGCCTACTGGGGACAGGGGGCCAAGGCTACACCTTC | CASSLLGTGGQGYTF
NA | TRBJ1-2 | TRBV7-2 | few | TGTGCCAGCAGCTACATTGAAGGGTCCTATGGCTACACCTTC | CASSYIEGSYGYTF
NA | TRBJ2-6 | TRBV28 | NA | TGTGCCAGCAGTTTATCGACACCTGGGGCCAACGTCCTGACTTTC | CASSLSTPGANVLTF
NA | TRBJ2-7 | TRBV10-3 | NA | TGTGCCATCAGTGATGGCAGACCCTACGAGCAGTACTTC | CAISDGRPYEQYF
TRBD2 | TRBJ2-1 | TRBV10-1 | NA | TGCGCCACCCCGACTAGCGGGAGGGACTATGAGCAGTTCTTC | CATPTSGRDYEQFF
TRBD2 | TRBJ2-5 | TRBV5-1 | few | TGCGCCAGCAGCTTGGAGGCTAGCGGGGGGCATGAGACCCAGTACTTC | CASSLEASGGHETQYF
TRBD1 | TRBJ2-7 | TRBV20-1 | NA | TGCAGTGCTAGGGGGACAGGGGGCCGATACGAGCAGTACTTC | CSARGTGGRYEQYF
TRBD1 | TRBJ2-1 | TRBV7-2 | few | TGTGCCAGCAGCTTAGTGTCCGGGACAGGCTACAATGAGCAGTTCTTC | CASSLVSGTGYNEQFF
NA | TRBJ2-7 | TRBV15 | NA | TGTGCCACCAGCAGAGATCTGAAGTACGAGCAGTACTTC | CATSRDLKYEQYF
NA | TRBJ1-3 | TRBV5-6 | few | TGTGCCAGCAGCTCCGGACCCTCTGGAAACACCATATATTTT | CASSSGPSGNTIYF
TRBD2 | TRBJ2-2 | TRBV7-2 | NA | TGTGCCAGCAGCTTGCTAGCGGGAGTTCGCGCCGGGGAGCTGTTTTTT | CASSLLAGVRAGELFF
NA | TRBJ2-7 | TRBV3-1 | NA | TGTGCCAGCAGCCAATTCGAGGGTGACGAGCAGTACTTC | CASSQFEGDEQYF
NA | TRBJ2-3 | TRBV4-3 | NA | TGCGCCAGCTCGATAGGGGGAGGGCCCTTAGATACGCAGTATTTT | CASSIGGGPLDTQYF
NA | TRBJ2-7 | TRBV5-5 | NA | TGTGCCAGCAGCTTGGAGGGTATGTGGCAGGGATCCTACGAGCAGTACTTC | CASSLEGMWQGSYEQYF
TRBD1 | TRBJ2-7 | TRBV5-1 | many | TGCGCCAGCAGCTTCGGGACAGGGGTATACGAGCAGTACTTC | CASSFGTGVYEQYF
TRBD1 | TRBJ2-7 | TRBV6-5 | NA | TGTGCCAGCAGTTACTCGAGGGGACAGGGCTCCTACGAGCAGTACTTC | CASSYSRGQGSYEQYF
NA | TRBJ1-6 | TRBV6-1 | NA | TGTGCCAGCAGGAGACCTCCGACAGACTATAATTCACCCCTCCACTTT | CASRRPPTDYNSPLHF
NA | TRBJ1-2 | TRBV29-1 | few | TGCAGCGTTGAAGGTGGTGGCGGAAAGTCTAACTATGGCTACACCTTC | CSVEGGGGKSNYGYTF
NA | TRBJ2-5 | TRBV24-1 | NA | TGTGCCACCAGTGATCAGGGGTATGGTGAGACCCAGTACTTC | CATSDQGYGETQYF
TRBD1 | TRBJ1-2 | TRBV5-1 | NA | TGCGCCAGCAGCTTGGGGACAGGGATTAACTATGGCTACACCTTC | CASSLGTGINYGYTF
NA | TRBJ2-1 | TRBV20-1 | NA | TGCAGTGCTAGAGATCTTACTGGGACTTTATCCTACAATGAGCAGTTCTTC | CSARDLTGTLSYNEQFF
NA | TRBJ1-2 | TRBV7-2 | once | TGTGCCAGCAGCTTAGAGTTTACGGCTCAGGTGTATGGCTACACCTTC | CASSLEFTAQVYGYTF
TRBD1 | TRBJ2-2 | TRBV6-1 | few | TGTGCCAGCAACGTGGACAGGGGGCGGGCCGGGGAGCTGTTTTTT | CASNVDRGRAGELFF
TRBD2 | TRBJ2-7 | TRBV20-1 | NA | TGCAGTGTCGCCAAGCCCGGGACTAGCGGGCGCGAGCAGTACTTC | CSVAKPGTSGREQYF
TRBD2 | TRBJ2-1 | TRBV10-3 | few | TGTGCCATCAGTGAGGGATCTAGCGGGGGTTCCTACAATGAGCAGTTCTTC | CAISEGSSGGSYNEQFF
TRBD2 | TRBJ2-1 | TRBV20-1 | NA | TGCAGTGCTAGAGTCCGGACTAGCGGGAACTACAATGAGCAGTTCTTC | CSARVRTSGNYNEQFF
NA | TRBJ2-7 | TRBV6-1 | few | TGTGCCAGCAGCTTGAGAAGCTCCTACGAGCAGTACTTC | CASSLRSSYEQYF
TRBD2 | TRBJ2-7 | TRBV28 | many | TGTGCCAGCAGTGCTAGCGGCACCAAAGCTTACGAGCAGTACTTC | CASSASGTKAYEQYF
TRBD2 | TRBJ2-3 | TRBV6-1 | NA | TGTGCCAGCAGACACCATCCAACTAGCGGGGGTAGAGATACGCAGTATTTT | CASRHHPTSGGRDTQYF
NA | TRBJ2-5 | TRBV11-2 | few | TGTGCCAGCAGCTTTGGAAGGGGAGAGACCCAGTACTTC | CASSFGRGETQYF
TRBD2 | TRBJ2-7 | TRBV25-1 | NA | TGTGCCAGCAGGGGAGCGGGAGTCGACGAGCAGTACTTC | CASRGAGVDEQYF
NA | TRBJ2-1 | TRBV12-3/TRBV12-4 | NA | TGTGCCAGCAGTCCCGCCGACCGCTTGCGGAATGAGCAGTTCTTC | CASSPADRLRNEQFF
TRBD2 | TRBJ2-1 | TRBV5-1 | few | TGCGCCAGCAGCCCCGGCCTCGGGGGGGTATACAATGAGCAGTTCTTC | CASSPGLGGVYNEQFF
NA | TRBJ2-5 | TRBV7-9 | NA | TGTGCCAGCAGCACTCGCAATCAGGGAGAGGGGCAAGAGACCCAGTACTTC | CASSTRNQGEGQETQYF
NA | TRBJ2-3 | TRBV6-2/TRBV6-3 | few | TGTGCCAGCAGACTACCGGGACTTCAGCCAGATACGCAGTATTTT | CASRLPGLQPDTQYF
NA | TRBJ2-3 | TRBV9 | NA | TGTGCCAGCAGCGTAGTAGGGGGAGGCTTCACAGATACGCAGTATTTT | CASSVVGGGFTDTQYF
TRBD2 | TRBJ2-1 | TRBV20-1 | NA | TGCAGTGCTGGGGGACTAGCGGGAGGTCCCTACAATGAGCAGTTCTTC | CSAGGLAGGPYNEQFF
NA | TRBJ2-7 | TRBV27 | NA | TGTGCCAGCAGTTTCGGTCAGGACTACGAGCAGTACTTC | CASSFGQDYEQYF
NA | TRBJ2-2 | TRBV2 | few | TGTGCCAGCAGGGGCAACGGGAACACCGGGGAGCTGTTTTTT | CASRGNGNTGELFF
NA | TRBJ2-7 | TRBV9 | NA | TGTGCCAGCAGCGTAGAATTGGAGGGCTACGAGCAGTACTTC | CASSVELEGYEQYF
NA | TRBJ2-7 | TRBV28 | NA | TGTGCCAGCAGTTCCGGGGGGCGAACCTACGAGCAGTACTTC | CASSSGGRTYEQYF
NA | TRBJ2-6 | TRBV11-1 | NA | TGTGCCAGCAGCTTATCGTCCTCTGTTGGGGGGTCTGGGGCCAACGTCCTGACTTTC | CASSLSSSVGGSGANVLTF
NA | TRBJ2-1 | TRBV20-1 | many | TGCAGTGCTAGTATCCTCTACAATGAGCAGTTCTTC | CSASILYNEQFF
TRBD1 | TRBJ1-1 | TRBV27 | few | TGTGCCAGCAGTGCCCAGGGGGCGCAGGGCACTGAAGCTTTCTTT | CASSAQGAQGTEAFF